The present T cell receptor (beta chain) was sequenced within a study of shared clonotypes between healthy human individuals (dated by TCRdb to the early 2020s). With regard to the full study: Three men and a couple of women, aged 18 to 49 years, made up the cohort. For each donor, CD4 naive and CD4 memory were each run on three plates, CD8 naive on two plates, and CD8 memory on one plate. Leukapheresis yielded between about 0.85 and 10 billion PBMCs per donor. To increase sequencing depth and limit assay-specific biases, different laboratories used diverse techniques to prepare libraries and sequence TCR repertoires. The study deeply sequenced blood TCR repertoires of about 5 healthy adults to estimate repertoire size and the extent of clonotype sharing between individuals.

What the authors observed across the whole study: Clonotypes shared by all four sorted-subset donors showed higher generation probabilities than non-shared clonotypes. About 5% of naive CD4, 3% to 3.5% of naive CD8, approximately 2.2% of memory CD4, and 0.4% of memory CD8 clonotypes were shared across four donors. Incomplete sequencing was indicated by rarefaction of sorted-subset datasets, despite the large sequencing depth. Because the study included only a small number of donors, the genetic and exposure-history diversity represented was limited. Pairwise subsampling indicated that sequencing depth was expected to affect the degree of clonotype sharing among donors. Naive subsets generally had larger estimated clonotype richness than memory subsets did. Sampling was restricted to blood, and TCR repertoires in tissue are likely to differ from TCR repertoires in blood.

Using the deep immunoSEQ assay, TCR CDR3 regions were amplified from genomic DNA by multiplex PCR. Genomic DNA extracted from each cell subset was distributed evenly over all wells of several immunoSEQ 96-well plates, and each plate served as one replicate. For sorted subsets, approximately 190 ng genomic DNA, equal to about 30,000 T cell genomes, was loaded into each replicate PCR. Purified libraries were quantified with a Qubit 3.0 fluorometer, sized on a Bioanalyzer 2100, and re-quantified with the KAPA Library Quantification kit. Every immunoSEQ 96-well plate was sequenced on a dedicated single-read 150-cycle Illumina NextSeq 550 flow cell. The paper's data handling went like this. The immunoSEQ output contained only junctional sequences without quality scores, so filtering could not match that applied to full-length reads. To assign V/J genes and CDR3, sequences were annotated against IMGT germline references using PyIR, a Python wrapper for IgBLAST v1.9. Any read was removed if the V/J assignment was weak (E-value above 1e-6), the CDR3 was missing, or the read contained stop codons, out-of-frame junctions, or ambiguous translated residues. A V3J clonotype was defined by an identical inferred V gene, J gene, and CDR3 amino acid sequence. Percentage overlap between repertoires was computed as shared unique clonotypes divided by the size of the smaller repertoire. Repertoire richness was assessed with RTK rarefaction, the Chao1 estimator, and Recon v2.1 estimates of unobserved clonotypes. For all TCRbeta clonotypes obtained by the gDNA method from a few donors, generation probabilities were computed with OLGA. TCRdb mirrors the immuneACCESS table, restricted to in-frame sequences. Some clones are absent from its copies; in checked studies, under half trace to an unresolved V gene, and the reason for the others is unknown. V and J calls and clone size are copied from that table; D and trimming were computed from the DNA. In all, the sample holds around 1.9 million clones, and around 93% of those were seen once. About 1.7% of the sample is in the top ten clones.

V trim: 5 bases; J trim: 5 bases; unmatched bases: 8. From a lookup of the germline V gene (reference sequence), CDR1 and CDR2 are WNHNN and SYGVQD. From its cysteine to its phenylalanine, the CDR3 spans 15 amino acids. Here the CDR3 DNA is all that survives: 45 bases in frame from base 1. For the CD8 naive samples, CD45RO-negative cells were positively selected for CCR7, yielding a CD45RA+CCR7+ population from which TemRA cells were excluded. Donors were healthy HIV-negative adults with no recently reported acute infections or vaccinations. Every donor was a Caucasian adult residing in Nashville, Tennessee, USA. After blood collection by leukapheresis, PBMCs were isolated using Ficoll-Histopaque density gradient centrifugation and then cryopreserved in the vapor phase of liquid nitrogen. Purity and quantity of every magnetically sorted T cell population were checked by analytical flow cytometry. From each sorted fraction, genomic DNA was isolated and quantified by UV absorbance on a Nanodrop 2000c.

Points on this clone: No antigen is known for it. No per-base quality is available; no much larger clone lies one base away.

The clonotype originates from a man younger than 35 in good health. Some clones in this sample may be carry-over from other donors' samples. The source material was naive CD8+ T cells from PBMCs. The cell subset or site label on this specimen signifies: CD45RA+CCR7+. This chain joins TRBV10-1 to TRBJ2-2; 7 junctional bases match TRBD1. The CDR3 region has the sequence CASSPGTERTGELFF. The DNA sequence is given as TGCGCCAGCAGTCCCGGGACAGAGAGGACCGGGGAGCTGTTTTTT.